These 29 T cell receptor beta chains were all obtained from the same sample, sequenced in a study of shared clonotypes between healthy human individuals. The repertoire was sequenced with immunoSEQ multiplex PCR; TCRdb's copy has only in-frame clones and lacks some. The sample lists approximately 650,000 clones; roughly 96% were seen once. CD45RO-negative, CCR7-positively selected cells formed the naive CD8 fraction, excluding terminally differentiated effector memory CD45RA+ cells. The specimen was naive CD8+ T cells sorted from blood. Receptors originate from a young woman in good health.

The rearrangement joins TRBV28 to TRBJ2-6, with D maybe TRBD2 (6 bases). CDR1 MDHEN and CDR2 SYDVKM come from the germline V gene. V lost 7 bases, J lost 0 bases, and 22 bases lay in between. This CDR3 comprises 19 residues. The DNA for the CDR3 is TGTGCCAGCACCTCCTCCCTACCGGGGGACTCCTCTGGGGCCAACGTCCTGACTTTC. Protein product: CASTSSLPGDSSGANVLTF.

V is TRBV7-9 and J is TRBJ2-7; D is uncertain. The V gene's germline CDR1 is SEHNR and CDR2 FQNEAQ (reference sequence). Trimming removed 5 bases from V and 4 bases from J, with 15 bases in between. CDR3 size: 14 residues. As DNA, the CDR3 is TGTGCCAGCAGCATGTCCCCGCTACTGTACGAGCAGTACTTC. Protein sequence: CASSMSPLLYEQYF.

This sequence joins TRBV7-2 and TRBJ2-3; TRBD2 matches 10 bases. There are 15 residues in the CDR3. Trimming cost V 7 bases and J 0 bases; bases outside gene matches: 4. Germline loops: CDR1 SGHTA, CDR2 FQGNSA. The CDR3: CASTSLAGSTDTQYF. The CDR3 DNA sequence: TGTGCCAGCACCTCACTAGCGGGAAGCACAGATACGCAGTATTTT.

The chain employs TRBV4-2 and TRBJ2-5; no reliable D call. CDR3 length equals 11 residues. Germline V lookup: CDR1 LGHNA, CDR2 YNFKEQ. V dropped 5 bases and J dropped 3 bases, with 4 bases sitting between them. CDR3 protein: CASSLEETQYF. Here the CDR3 DNA reads TGTGCCAGCAGCTTGGAAGAGACCCAGTACTTC.

The rearrangement joins TRBV27 to TRBJ2-1; 10 bases fit TRBD2. The V segment lost 3 bases and the J segment 6 bases; nucleotides outside the gene matches: 2. The CDR3 is 14 residues long. Germline values: CDR1 MNHEY, CDR2 SMNVEV (reference sequence). DNA of the CDR3: TGTGCCAGCAGTTTTTGGACTAGCGGCAATGAGCAGTTCTTC. Translation: CASSFWTSGNEQFF.

As regards this clone: The junction differs from germline at one of its ends, possibly a read error. V gene TRBV19 combines with J gene TRBJ1-1, with D possibly TRBD1 on 5 matching bases. This CDR3 comprises 15 residues. The V gene's germline CDR1 is LNHDA and CDR2 SQIVND (reference sequence). The CDR3 DNA reads TGTGCCAGTAGTATCTCTCGGGGGATGAATACTGAAGCTTTCTTT. Protein sequence: CASSISRGMNTEAFF. Full variable domain (rest looked up from reference TRBV19 and TRBJ1-1): DGGITQSPKYLFRKEGQNVTLSCEQNLNHDAMYWYRQDPGQGLRLIYYSQIVNDFQKGDIAEGYSVSREKKESFPLTVTSAQKNPTAFYLCASSISRGMNTEAFFGQGTRLTVV.

The V call is TRBV28, the J call TRBJ2-5, with D maybe TRBD2 (5 bases). From germline, CDR1 is MDHEN and CDR2 SYDVKM. This CDR3 is built from 14 residues. V was clipped by 2 bases and J by 5 bases, with 12 bases between them. The CDR3 DNA sequence: TGTGCCAGCAGTTTAATCGGGAATTCGGAGACCCAGTACTTC. Encoded protein: CASSLIGNSETQYF.

The chain has TRBV27 and TRBJ2-1; 16 bases are shared with TRBD2. V lost 5 bases to trimming and J lost 15 bases; unmatched junction nucleotides: 7. The germline V gene encodes CDR1 MNHEY and CDR2 SMNVEV (reference sequence). There are 14 residues in the CDR3. The CDR3 sequence: CASSGGTSGRAAFF. CDR3 nucleotides: TGTGCCAGCAGTGGGGGGACTAGCGGGAGGGCGGCGTTCTTC.

The genes are TRBV7-6 and TRBJ2-3; D gene unclear. This CDR3 contains 15 residues. Trimming stripped 5 bases from V and 2 bases from J, with 14 bases between. From germline, CDR1 is SGHVS and CDR2 FNYEAQ. The CDR3 region has the DNA TGTGCCAGCAGCCCAGAAGCGTCTCACACAGATACGCAGTATTTT. Residues: CASSPEASHTDTQYF. The full variable domain, its missing parts supplied by reference TRBV7-6 and TRBJ2-3, is GAGVSQSPRYKVTKRGQDVALRCDPISGHVSLYWYRQALGQGPEFLTYFNYEAQQDKSGLPNDRFSAERPEGSISTLTIQRTEQRDSAMYRCASSPEASHTDTQYFGPGTRLTVL.

The chain couples TRBV10-2 to TRBJ2-5; 7 bases align to TRBD2. CDR3 length: 15 residues. V dropped 4 bases and J dropped 5; count of bases not matched to a gene: 10. CDR1 is WSHSY, CDR2 SAAADI, per germline. The chain's CDR3 is CASSGLAEGAETQYF. The CDR3 nucleotides read TGCGCCAGCAGTGGACTAGCCGAAGGGGCGGAGACCCAGTACTTC.

The rearrangement uses TRBV28 and TRBJ1-2, with unresolved D. CDR3 size: 13 residues. Trimming took 0 bases from V and 4 from J, leaving 6 bases between them. CDR1 and CDR2 from the germline V gene are MDHEN and SYDVKM. CDR3 region: CASSLWEGYGYTF. As DNA, the CDR3 is TGTGCCAGCAGTTTATGGGAGGGCTATGGCTACACCTTC.

This chain joins TRBV29-1 and TRBJ2-1; D remains unclear. Germline loops: CDR1 SQVTM, CDR2 ANQGSEA. Trimming took off 5 bases at V and 9 bases at J, with 8 bases between the two ends. This CDR3 spans 10 amino acids. CDR3 in amino acids: CSVLGFEQFF. The DNA of the CDR3 is TGCAGCGTTTTGGGTTTTGAGCAGTTCTTC.

V gene TRBV5-1 combines with J gene TRBJ2-1; D possibly corresponds to TRBD2 (5 bases). This CDR3 has 15 amino acids. Per the germline V gene, CDR1 is SGHRS and CDR2 is YFSETQ. V lost 1 base and J 7 bases, leaving 15 bases between the germline ends. CDR3 DNA: TGCGCCAGCAGCTTGTGGAAGTGGAGAGGGAATGAGCAGTTCTTC. It specifies CASSLWKWRGNEQFF.

The chain uses TRBV7-8 and TRBJ2-5; D is possibly TRBD1 (6 bases). The end of the DNA is better explained by TRBJ2-7, so the J call may be wrong. The CDR3 sequence is 15 residues long. The germline V gene has CDR1 SGHVS and CDR2 FQNEAQ. CDR3 loop: CASSFEQGILYEQYF. In nucleotides, the CDR3 is TGTGCCAGCAGCTTTGAACAGGGCATTCTCTACGAGCAGTACTTC.

V usage is TRBV11-3 and J usage is TRBJ2-1; 7 nucleotides match TRBD1. There are 16 residues in the CDR3. J gave up 4 bases and V 3 bases, and 9 bases lay outside the gene matches. CDR1 and CDR2 (germline): SGHNT, YENEEA. CDR3 loop: CASSFGKGARYNEQFF. As DNA, the CDR3 is TGTGCCAGCAGCTTTGGAAAGGGGGCGAGGTACAATGAGCAGTTCTTC.

V usage is TRBV18 and J usage is TRBJ2-7; D might be TRBD1 (6 bases). This CDR3 spans 16 amino acids. V shed 3 bases and J shed 4 bases, with 19 bases lying between them. Germline loops: CDR1 KGHSH, CDR2 LQKENI. CDR3 sequence: CASSPQPGTLDYEQYF. The DNA of the CDR3 is TGTGCCAGCTCACCCCAACCCGGGACATTGGATTACGAGCAGTACTTC.

This clone appeared once. This chain joins TRBV15 and TRBJ1-2, with D tentatively TRBD1 (6 bases). Germline V gene data show CDR1 as LNHNV and CDR2 as YYDKDF (reference sequence). This CDR3 comprises 16 residues. The V and J ends lost 0 bases and 8 bases respectively, with 19 bases between them. The CDR3: CATSRDQGSGSGGYTF. In DNA, the CDR3 is TGTGCCACCAGCAGAGATCAGGGGTCAGGGTCGGGCGGCTACACCTTC.

In its sample, this clone was seen once. The chain employs TRBV13 and TRBJ2-7; D remains unclear. The CDR3 sequence is 13 residues long. V was trimmed by 8 bases and J by 0 bases, leaving 11 bases between them. From germline, CDR1 is PRHDT and CDR2 FYEKMQ (reference sequence). CDR3 protein: CASSKESSYEQYF. The CDR3 bases are TGTGCCAGCTCAAAAGAGAGCTCCTACGAGCAGTACTTC.

The gene calls are TRBV6-1 and TRBJ1-1; the D is unclear. The CDR3 has 11 amino acids. Germline CDR1 MNHNS, CDR2 SASEGT. V lost 6 bases, J lost 5 bases, and 7 bases lay in between. The CDR3 DNA follows: TGTGCCAGCAGCGTGGAAACTGAAGCTTTCTTT. This translates into CASSVETEAFF.

The chain has TRBV13 and TRBJ2-7; D gene ambiguous. The CDR3 length is 14 residues. Trimming stripped 5 bases from V and 3 bases from J, with 14 bases between. Germline CDR1 reads PRHDT; CDR2 reads FYEKMQ (reference sequence). The CDR3 DNA reads as TGTGCCAGCAGCGCCTCTACTTCCCTCTACGAGCAGTACTTC. Translating it yields CASSASTSLYEQYF. Variable domain in full (rest from reference TRBV13 and TRBJ2-7): AAGVIQSPRHLIKEKRETATLKCYPIPRHDTVYWYQQGPGQDPQFLISFYEKMQSDKGSIPDRFSAQQFSDYHSELNMSSLELGDSALYFCASSASTSLYEQYFGPGTRLTVT.

V is TRBV18 and J is TRBJ2-1, with TRBD2 as a possible D gene (5 bases). The CDR3 has 15 amino acids. Between the trimmed V and J ends, which lost 4 bases and 9 bases, there was a span of 19 bases. Germline CDR1 and CDR2: KGHSH and LQKENI. The CDR3 protein is CASSRPGTVEGEQFF. CDR3 nucleotides: TGTGCCAGCTCACGCCCGGGAACAGTCGAAGGTGAGCAGTTCTTC.

The genes are TRBV6-6 and TRBJ2-7; D remains unclear. CDR1 is MNHNY, CDR2 SVGAGI, per germline (reference sequence). V was shortened by 2 bases and J by 4 bases, with 9 bases between the two germline ends. This CDR3 region has 13 residues. CDR3 nucleotide sequence: TGTGCCAGCAGTTACGCGACGGAGTACGAGCAGTACTTC. This gives the protein CASSYATEYEQYF.

In DNA, the CDR3 is TGTGCCAGCAGCTTAAGGGTCAGCTCCTACAATGAGCAGTTCTTC. It is translated as CASSLRVSSYNEQFF. V and J are TRBV7-9 and TRBJ2-1; D ambiguous. In germline, CDR1 is SEHNR, CDR2 FQNEAQ (reference sequence). The V and J ends lost 2 bases and 0 bases respectively, with 8 bases between them. The CDR3 extends over 15 amino acids. The full variable domain, rest sourced from reference TRBV7-9 and TRBJ2-1, is DTGVSQNPRHKITKRGQNVTFRCDPISEHNRLYWYRQTLGQGPEFLTYFQNEAQLEKSRLLSDRFSAERPKGSFSTLEIQRTEQGDSAMYLCASSLRVSSYNEQFFGPGTRLTVL.

The V gene is TRBV7-9, the J gene TRBJ1-1; no definite D call. The germline gives CDR1 SEHNR, CDR2 FQNEAQ (reference sequence). Trimming removed 5 bases from V and 3 bases from J, with 7 bases in between. This CDR3 contains 12 residues. The CDR3 reads CASSPLDTEAFF. The CDR3 DNA follows: TGTGCCAGCAGCCCTCTCGACACTGAAGCTTTCTTT.

The CDR3 sequence is CASSQYSTYEQYF. The CDR3 nucleotides are TGTGCCAGCAGCCAGTATTCTACCTACGAGCAGTACTTC. The genes are TRBV14 and TRBJ2-7; D is uncertain. Trimming took 3 bases from V and 2 from J, leaving 8 bases between them. Germline assignment: CDR1 SGHDN and CDR2 FVKESK. This CDR3 spans 13 amino acids.

This clone came up once. The same CDR3 is also encoded by other DNA sequences in this sample. The chain combines TRBV6-1 with TRBJ2-7; no definite D call. Germline V lookup: CDR1 MNHNS, CDR2 SASEGT. This CDR3 is built from 11 residues. Trimming left V 6 bases short and J 3 bases short, with 6 bases between. CDR3 DNA: TGTGCCAGCAGAGACATCTACGAGCAGTACTTC. It yields the protein CASRDIYEQYF.

V gene TRBV5-6 combines with J gene TRBJ1-1, with D possibly matching TRBD1 (6 bases). This CDR3 region has 13 residues. Trimming took 7 bases from V and 5 from J, leaving 15 bases between them. Germline values: CDR1 SGHDT, CDR2 YYEEEE. Here the CDR3 DNA reads TGTGCCAGCTGCGGGGGGCCGGATACTGAAGCTTTCTTT. Translation gives CASCGGPDTEAFF.

V gene TRBV28 combines with J gene TRBJ1-5; D call uncertain. V lost 6 bases, J lost 6 bases, and 21 bases lay in between. CDR3 length: 16 residues. Germline CDR1 is MDHEN and CDR2 is SYDVKM. This CDR3 reads CASRVGRLLVRQPQHF. DNA for the CDR3: TGTGCCAGCAGGGTCGGGAGGCTGTTGGTACGTCAGCCCCAGCATTTT.

V and J are TRBV4-2 and TRBJ2-3, with TRBD2 matching 8 bases. The CDR3 is 18 amino acids. Germline assignment: CDR1 LGHNA and CDR2 YNFKEQ. V trimming: 1 base; J trimming: 4 bases; junction bases outside the gene matches: 13. In nucleotides, the CDR3 is TGTGCCAGCAGCCAAGTCTTGCCGGGGCGGGAGGACCCAGATACGCAGTATTTT. It codes for CASSQVLPGREDPDTQYF.